This TCR beta chain was found in a study of identical twins. TCRdb used MiXCR to reprocess the 5' RACE reads, holding one entry per CDR3 protein. The sample shows 1.5 million to 2 million distinct CDR3 sequences, under 35% of them seen only once. Overall study results and limits: Abundant cord blood beta clonotypes carried fewer insertions; memory repertoires showed none. Cross-sectional statistics underpinned the conclusions; the same donors were not followed. When twins shared out-of-frame alpha sequences, those sequences had excess low generation probability.

Everyone who gave samples was a healthy Caucasian. This clonotype was seen a single time. The antigen remains undetermined. Trimming removed 6 bases at V and 9 bases at J, with 12 bases between. The CDR3 has 11 amino acids. Germline CDR1 reads SNHLY; CDR2 reads FYNNEI. The chain combines TRBV2 with TRBJ2-7, with a weak D call TRBD1 (6 bases). The origin of this receptor is a newborn girl in good health. The sequencing input was cord blood. The CDR3 loop is CASSEQGRQYF. DNA for the CDR3: TGTGCCAGCAGCGAACAGGGAAGGCAGTACTTC.